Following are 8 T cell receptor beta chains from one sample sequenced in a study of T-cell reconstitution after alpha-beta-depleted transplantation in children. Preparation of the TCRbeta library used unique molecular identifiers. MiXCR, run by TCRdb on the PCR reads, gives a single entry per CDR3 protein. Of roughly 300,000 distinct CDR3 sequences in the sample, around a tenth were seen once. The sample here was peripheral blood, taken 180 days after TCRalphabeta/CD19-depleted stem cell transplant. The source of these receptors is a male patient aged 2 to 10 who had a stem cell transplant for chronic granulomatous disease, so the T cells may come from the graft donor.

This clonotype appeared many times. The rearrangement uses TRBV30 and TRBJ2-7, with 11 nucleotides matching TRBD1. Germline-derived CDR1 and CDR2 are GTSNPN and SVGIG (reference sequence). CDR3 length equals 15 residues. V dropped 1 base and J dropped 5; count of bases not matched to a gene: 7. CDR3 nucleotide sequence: TGTGCCTGGAGTGACCCGGGACAGGGGGTCCACGAGCAGTACTTC. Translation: CAWSDPGQGVHEQYF.

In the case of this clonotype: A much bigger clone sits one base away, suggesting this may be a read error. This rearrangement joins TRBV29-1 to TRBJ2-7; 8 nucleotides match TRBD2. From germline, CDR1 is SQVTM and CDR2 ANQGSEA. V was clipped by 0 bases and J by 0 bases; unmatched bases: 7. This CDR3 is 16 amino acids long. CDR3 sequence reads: CSVEENIGRDSYEQYF. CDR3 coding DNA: TGCAGCGTTGAAGAGAATATCGGGAGGGACTCCTACGAGCAGTACTTC.

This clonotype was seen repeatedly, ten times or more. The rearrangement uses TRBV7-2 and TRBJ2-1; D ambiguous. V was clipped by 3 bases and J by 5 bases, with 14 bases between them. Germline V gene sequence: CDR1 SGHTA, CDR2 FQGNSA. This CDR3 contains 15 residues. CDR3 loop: CASSFKWAFNNEQFF. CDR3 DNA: TGTGCCAGCAGCTTTAAGTGGGCATTCAACAATGAGCAGTTCTTC.

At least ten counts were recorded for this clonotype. The CDR3 DNA sequence: TGTGCCAGCAGTTTAGTCACTAGCTCCTACAATGAGCAGTTCTTC. Residues: CASSLVTSSYNEQFF. The chain combines TRBV12-3 or TRBV12-4 with TRBJ2-1; perhaps TRBD2 as D (5 bases). This CDR3 is built from 15 residues. Trimming took 1 base from V and 0 from J, leaving 7 bases between them.

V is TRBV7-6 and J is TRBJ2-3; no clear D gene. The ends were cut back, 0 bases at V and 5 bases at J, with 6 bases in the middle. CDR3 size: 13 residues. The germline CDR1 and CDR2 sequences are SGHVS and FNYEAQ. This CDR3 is CASSLAHGDTQYF. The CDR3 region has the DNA TGTGCCAGCAGCTTAGCGCACGGAGATACGCAGTATTTT.

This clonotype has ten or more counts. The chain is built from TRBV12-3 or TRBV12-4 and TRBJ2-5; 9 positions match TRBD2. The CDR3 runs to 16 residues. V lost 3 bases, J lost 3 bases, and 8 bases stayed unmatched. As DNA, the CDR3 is TGTGCCAGCAGTTTGGGATGGAGGACTAGCGAAGAGACCCAGTACTTC. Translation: CASSLGWRTSEETQYF.

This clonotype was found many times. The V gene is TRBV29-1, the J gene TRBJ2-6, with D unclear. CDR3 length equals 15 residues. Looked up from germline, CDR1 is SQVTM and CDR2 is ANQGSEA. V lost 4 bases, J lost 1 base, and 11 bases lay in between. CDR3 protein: CSVGTDNSGANVLTF. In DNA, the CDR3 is TGCAGCGTTGGCACCGACAATTCTGGGGCCAACGTCCTGACTTTC.

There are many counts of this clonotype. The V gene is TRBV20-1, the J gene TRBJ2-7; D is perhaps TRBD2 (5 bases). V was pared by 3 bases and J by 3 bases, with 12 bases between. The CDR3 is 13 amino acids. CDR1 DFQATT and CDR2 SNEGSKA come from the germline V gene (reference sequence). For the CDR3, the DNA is TGCAGTGCTAGTCCATTGGACTTCTACGAGCAGTACTTC. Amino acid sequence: CSASPLDFYEQYF.